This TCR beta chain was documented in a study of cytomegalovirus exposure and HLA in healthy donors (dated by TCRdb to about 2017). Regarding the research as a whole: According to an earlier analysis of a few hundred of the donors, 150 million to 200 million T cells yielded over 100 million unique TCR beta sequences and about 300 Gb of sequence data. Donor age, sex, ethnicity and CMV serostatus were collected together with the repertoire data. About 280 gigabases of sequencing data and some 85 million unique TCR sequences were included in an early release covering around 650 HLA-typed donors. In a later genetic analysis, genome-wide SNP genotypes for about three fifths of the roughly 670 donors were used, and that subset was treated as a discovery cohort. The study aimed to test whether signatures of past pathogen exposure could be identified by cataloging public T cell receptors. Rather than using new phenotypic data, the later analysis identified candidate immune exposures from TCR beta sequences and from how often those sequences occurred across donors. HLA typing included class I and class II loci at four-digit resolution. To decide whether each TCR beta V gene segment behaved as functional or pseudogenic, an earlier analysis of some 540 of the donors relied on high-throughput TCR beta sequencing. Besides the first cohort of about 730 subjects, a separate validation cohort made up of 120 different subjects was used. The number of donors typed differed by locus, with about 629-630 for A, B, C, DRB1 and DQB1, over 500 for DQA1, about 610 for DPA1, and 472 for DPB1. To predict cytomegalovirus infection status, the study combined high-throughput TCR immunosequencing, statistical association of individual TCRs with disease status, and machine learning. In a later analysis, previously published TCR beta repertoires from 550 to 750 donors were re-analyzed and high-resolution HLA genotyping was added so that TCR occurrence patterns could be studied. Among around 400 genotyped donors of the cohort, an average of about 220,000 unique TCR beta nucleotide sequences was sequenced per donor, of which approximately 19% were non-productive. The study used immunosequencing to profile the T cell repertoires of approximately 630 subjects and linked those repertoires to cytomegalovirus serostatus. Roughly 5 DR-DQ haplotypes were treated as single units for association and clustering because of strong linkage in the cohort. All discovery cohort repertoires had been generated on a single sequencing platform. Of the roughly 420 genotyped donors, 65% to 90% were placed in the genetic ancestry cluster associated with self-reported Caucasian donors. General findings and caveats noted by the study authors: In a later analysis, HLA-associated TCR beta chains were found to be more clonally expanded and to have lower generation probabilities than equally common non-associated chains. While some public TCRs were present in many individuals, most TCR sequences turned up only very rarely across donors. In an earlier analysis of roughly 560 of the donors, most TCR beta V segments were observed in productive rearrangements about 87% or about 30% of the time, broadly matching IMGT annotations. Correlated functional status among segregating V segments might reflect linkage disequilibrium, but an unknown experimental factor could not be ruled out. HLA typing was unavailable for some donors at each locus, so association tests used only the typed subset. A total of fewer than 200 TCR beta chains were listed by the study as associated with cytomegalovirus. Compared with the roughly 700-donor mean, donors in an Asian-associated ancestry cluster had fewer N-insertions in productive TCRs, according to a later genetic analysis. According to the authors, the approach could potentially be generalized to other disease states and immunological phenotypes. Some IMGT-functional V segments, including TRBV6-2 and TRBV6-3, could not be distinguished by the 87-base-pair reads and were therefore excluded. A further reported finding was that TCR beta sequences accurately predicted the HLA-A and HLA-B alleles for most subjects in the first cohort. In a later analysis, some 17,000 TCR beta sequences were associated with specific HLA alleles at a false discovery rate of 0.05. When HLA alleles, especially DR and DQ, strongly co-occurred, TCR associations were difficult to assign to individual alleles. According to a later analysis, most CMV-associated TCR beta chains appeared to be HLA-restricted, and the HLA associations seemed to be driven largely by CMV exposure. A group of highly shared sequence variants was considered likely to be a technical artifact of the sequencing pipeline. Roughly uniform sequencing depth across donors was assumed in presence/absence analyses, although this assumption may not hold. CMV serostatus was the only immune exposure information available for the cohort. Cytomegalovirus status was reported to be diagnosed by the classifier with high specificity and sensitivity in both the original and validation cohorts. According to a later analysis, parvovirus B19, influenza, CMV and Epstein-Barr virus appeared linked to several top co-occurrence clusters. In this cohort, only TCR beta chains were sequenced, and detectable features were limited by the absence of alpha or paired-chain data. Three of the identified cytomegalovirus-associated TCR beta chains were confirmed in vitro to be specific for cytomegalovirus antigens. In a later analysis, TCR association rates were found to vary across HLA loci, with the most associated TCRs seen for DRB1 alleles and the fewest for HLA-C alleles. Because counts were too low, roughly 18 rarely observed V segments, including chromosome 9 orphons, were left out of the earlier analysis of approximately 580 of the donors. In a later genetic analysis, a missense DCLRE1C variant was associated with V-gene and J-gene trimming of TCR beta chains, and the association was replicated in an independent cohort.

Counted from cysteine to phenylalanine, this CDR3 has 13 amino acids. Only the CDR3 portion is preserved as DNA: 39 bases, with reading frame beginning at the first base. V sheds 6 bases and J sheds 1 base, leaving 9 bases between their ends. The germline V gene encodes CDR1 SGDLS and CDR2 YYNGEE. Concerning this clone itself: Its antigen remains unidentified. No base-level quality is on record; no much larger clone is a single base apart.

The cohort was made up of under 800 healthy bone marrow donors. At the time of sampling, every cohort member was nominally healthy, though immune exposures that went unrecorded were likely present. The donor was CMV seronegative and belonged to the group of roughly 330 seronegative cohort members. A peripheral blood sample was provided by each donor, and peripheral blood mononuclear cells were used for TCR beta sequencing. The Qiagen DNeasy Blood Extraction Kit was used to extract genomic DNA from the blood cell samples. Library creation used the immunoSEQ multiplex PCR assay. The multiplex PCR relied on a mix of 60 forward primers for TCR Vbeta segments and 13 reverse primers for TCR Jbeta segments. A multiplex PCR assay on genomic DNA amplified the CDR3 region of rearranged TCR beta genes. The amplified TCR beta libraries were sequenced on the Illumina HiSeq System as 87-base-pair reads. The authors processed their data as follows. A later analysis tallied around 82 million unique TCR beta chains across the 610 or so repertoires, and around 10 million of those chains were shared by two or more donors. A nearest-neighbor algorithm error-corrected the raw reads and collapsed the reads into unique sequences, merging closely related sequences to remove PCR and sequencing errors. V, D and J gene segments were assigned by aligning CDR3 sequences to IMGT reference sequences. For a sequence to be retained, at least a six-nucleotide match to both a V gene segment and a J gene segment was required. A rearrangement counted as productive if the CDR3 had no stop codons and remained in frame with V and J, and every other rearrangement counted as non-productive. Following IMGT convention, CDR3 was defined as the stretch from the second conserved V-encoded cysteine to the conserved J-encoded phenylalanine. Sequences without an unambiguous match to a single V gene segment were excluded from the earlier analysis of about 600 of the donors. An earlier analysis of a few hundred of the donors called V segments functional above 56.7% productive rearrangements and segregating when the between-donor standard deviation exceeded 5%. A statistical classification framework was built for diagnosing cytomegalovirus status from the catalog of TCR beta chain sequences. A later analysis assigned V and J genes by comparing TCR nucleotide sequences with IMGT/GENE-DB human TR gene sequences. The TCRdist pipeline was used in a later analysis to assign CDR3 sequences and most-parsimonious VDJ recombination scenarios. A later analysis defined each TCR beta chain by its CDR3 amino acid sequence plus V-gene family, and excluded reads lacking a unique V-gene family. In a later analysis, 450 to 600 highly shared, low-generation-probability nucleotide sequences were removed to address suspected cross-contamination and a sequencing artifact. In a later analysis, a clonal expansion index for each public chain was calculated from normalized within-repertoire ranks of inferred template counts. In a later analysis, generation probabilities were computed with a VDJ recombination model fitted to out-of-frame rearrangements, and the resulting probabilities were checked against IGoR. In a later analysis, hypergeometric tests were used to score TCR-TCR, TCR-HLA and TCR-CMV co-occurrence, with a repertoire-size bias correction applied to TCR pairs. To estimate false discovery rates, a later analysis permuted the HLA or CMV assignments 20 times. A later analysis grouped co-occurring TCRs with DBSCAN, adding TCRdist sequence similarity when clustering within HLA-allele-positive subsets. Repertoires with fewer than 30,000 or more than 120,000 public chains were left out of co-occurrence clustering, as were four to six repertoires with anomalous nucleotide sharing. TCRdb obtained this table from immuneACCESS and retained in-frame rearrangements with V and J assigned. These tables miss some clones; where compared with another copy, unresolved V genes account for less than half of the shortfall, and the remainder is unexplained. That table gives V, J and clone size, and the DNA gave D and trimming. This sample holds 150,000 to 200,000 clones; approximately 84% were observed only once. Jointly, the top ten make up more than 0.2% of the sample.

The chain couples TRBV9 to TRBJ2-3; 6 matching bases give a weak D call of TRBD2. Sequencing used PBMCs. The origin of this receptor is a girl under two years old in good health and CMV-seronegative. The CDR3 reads CASTPGGTDTQYF. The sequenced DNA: TGTGCCAGCACTCCGGGGGGCACAGATACGCAGTATTTT.